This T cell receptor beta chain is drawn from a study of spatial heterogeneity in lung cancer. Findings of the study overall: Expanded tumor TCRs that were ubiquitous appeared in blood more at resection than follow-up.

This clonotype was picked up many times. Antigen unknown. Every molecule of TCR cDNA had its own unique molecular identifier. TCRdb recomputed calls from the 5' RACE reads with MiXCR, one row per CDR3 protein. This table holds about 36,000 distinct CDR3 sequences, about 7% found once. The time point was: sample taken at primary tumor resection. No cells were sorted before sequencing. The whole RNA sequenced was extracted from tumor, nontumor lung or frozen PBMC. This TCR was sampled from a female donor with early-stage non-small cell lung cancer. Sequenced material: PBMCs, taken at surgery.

The CDR3 here is CASGYRGLGTEAFF. The CDR3 DNA reads TGTGCCAGCGGCTACAGGGGGCTTGGCACTGAAGCTTTCTTT. The chain couples TRBV2 to TRBJ1-1, with TRBD1 matching 9 bases. This CDR3 has 14 amino acids. The germline CDR1 and CDR2 sequences are SNHLY and FYNNEI. J was trimmed by 4 bases and V by 8 bases; bases with no gene match: 8.